Shown below are 18 T cell receptor beta chains from a single sample sequenced in a study of cytomegalovirus exposure and HLA in healthy donors. In the PCR, 60 Vbeta and 13 Jbeta primers were used. The data were produced by immunoSEQ multiplex PCR, yet TCRdb's version contains in-frame clones alone and is incomplete. The sample holds 100,000 to 150,000 clones. The sample taken for sequencing was PBMCs. The receptors shown here come from a man aged 18-30 years in good health and CMV-seronegative.

The chain joins TRBV7-9 to TRBJ2-1; 9 bases align to TRBD1. CDR3 size: 19 residues. Per the germline V gene, CDR1 is SEHNR and CDR2 is FQNEAQ (reference sequence). After removal of 4 bases from V and 0 bases from J, the junction contained 13 bases not matched to a gene. The CDR3 sequence is CASSWDRVLSPNSYNEQFF. In DNA, the CDR3 is TGTGCCAGCAGCTGGGACAGGGTATTAAGTCCGAACTCCTACAATGAGCAGTTCTTC.

V and J are TRBV4-3 and TRBJ2-7, with D tentatively TRBD2 (5 bases). Germline assignment: CDR1 LGHNA and CDR2 YSLEER. V was shortened by 5 bases and J by 0 bases, with 14 bases between the two germline ends. This CDR3 has 15 residues. CDR3 region: CASSSWTGSSYEQYF. DNA for the CDR3: TGCGCCAGCAGCTCCTGGACGGGGAGCTCCTACGAGCAGTACTTC.

The chain uses TRBV7-2 and TRBJ1-4; tentative D call: TRBD1 (6 bases). V was trimmed by 5 bases and J by 2 bases, leaving 15 bases between them. This CDR3 is 16 amino acids long. Germline assignment: CDR1 SGHTA and CDR2 FQGNSA. The CDR3: CASSTPPGHTNEKLFF. The DNA for the CDR3 is TGTGCCAGCAGCACCCCCCCGGGACATACTAATGAAAAACTGTTTTTT.

This chain joins TRBV5-5 and TRBJ1-4; unclear D gene. The V and J ends lost 1 base and 4 bases respectively, with 14 bases between them. The CDR3 sequence is 16 residues long. CDR1 and CDR2 (germline): SGHKS, YYEKEE (reference sequence). CDR3 loop: CASSLFLSGVNEKLFF. The CDR3, as DNA: TGTGCCAGCAGCTTGTTTTTATCCGGGGTTAATGAAAAACTGTTTTTT.

The CDR3 loop is CASSSSGTGLSYTF. The CDR3 coding sequence is TGTGCCAGCAGCTCCTCCGGGACAGGGTTAAGCTACACCTTC. The J gene is TRBJ1-2, the V gene TRBV5-6, with 9 bases matching TRBD1. Trimming took 3 bases from V and 9 from J; bases not matched to a gene: 9. Germline CDR1 and CDR2: SGHDT and YYEEEE. This CDR3 contains 14 residues.

V usage is TRBV5-1 and J usage is TRBJ2-4; 12 bases agree with TRBD1. Per the germline V gene, CDR1 is SGHRS and CDR2 is YFSETQ. This CDR3 comprises 19 residues. Trimming removed 4 bases from V and 7 bases from J; junction bases left unmatched: 18. This chain's CDR3 is CASSLAGQGALAGMNIQYF. The CDR3 DNA follows: TGCGCCAGCAGCCTGGCGGGACAGGGGGCACTAGCGGGAATGAACATTCAGTACTTC.

J is TRBJ2-7 and V is TRBV7-9; 9 bases match TRBD1. J was trimmed by 4 bases and V by 5 bases; bases with no gene match: 9. The CDR3 length is 15 residues. Germline V gene lookup returns CDR1 SEHNR and CDR2 FQNEAQ (reference sequence). This CDR3 is CASSLPGQGRYEQYF. CDR3 nucleotides: TGTGCCAGCAGCCTCCCGGGACAGGGAAGGTACGAGCAGTACTTC.

This sequence joins TRBV5-1 and TRBJ2-5; D is tentatively TRBD1 or TRBD2 (5 bases each). The last part of the DNA fits TRBJ2-7 better; the J call may be wrong. This CDR3 is built from 12 residues. The germline CDR1 and CDR2 sequences are SGHRS and YFSETQ. The CDR3 loop is CASTRDGGEQYF. CDR3 nucleotide sequence: TGCGCCAGCACCCGGGATGGGGGCGAGCAGTACTTC.

This sequence joins TRBV11-3 and TRBJ1-1; D gene ambiguous. V lost 4 bases and J 8 bases, leaving 8 bases between the germline ends. The CDR3 spans 11 residues. Germline values: CDR1 SGHNT, CDR2 YENEEA. DNA for the CDR3: TGTGCCAGCAGCTCGAGGGCCGAAGCTTTCTTT. This encodes CASSSRAEAFF.

V and J are TRBV7-3 and TRBJ2-2, with 7 bases matching TRBD1. V trimming: 0 bases; J trimming: 1 base; junction bases outside the gene matches: 2. This CDR3 is built from 16 residues. CDR1 SGHTA and CDR2 FQGTGA come from the germline V gene. CDR3 sequence reads: CASSLTAGGNTGELFF. The CDR3 bases are TGTGCCAGCAGCTTAACGGCAGGGGGGAACACCGGGGAGCTGTTTTTT.

V and J are TRBV30 and TRBJ1-2; D unclear. Germline-derived CDR1 and CDR2 are GTSNPN and SVGIG (reference sequence). V was shortened by 4 bases and J by 8 bases, with 14 bases between the two germline ends. The CDR3 extends over 12 amino acids. The CDR3 sequence is CAWTLGSYGYTF. In DNA, the CDR3 is TGTGCCTGGACCCTGGGCTCCTACGGCTACACCTTC.

The J gene is TRBJ1-6, the V gene TRBV27; tentative D call: TRBD1 (5 bases). Germline-derived CDR1 and CDR2 are MNHEY and SMNVEV (reference sequence). Between the trimmed V and J ends, which lost 6 bases and 5 bases, there was a span of 17 bases. The CDR3 length is 16 residues. The CDR3 spells CASSPWEGGDNSPLHF. CDR3 DNA sequence: TGTGCCAGCAGCCCATGGGAAGGAGGGGATAATTCACCCCTCCACTTT.

The J gene is TRBJ2-2, the V gene TRBV7-9; D unresolved. Germline V gene sequence: CDR1 SEHNR, CDR2 FQNEAQ (reference sequence). With 4 bases removed from V and 5 bases from J, the gap between germline ends came to 5 bases. The length of the CDR3 is 12 residues. In DNA form, the CDR3 reads TGTGCCAGCAGCTCAGGTACCGGGGAGCTGTTTTTT. Translated: CASSSGTGELFF. Variable domain in full (rest from reference TRBV7-9 and TRBJ2-2): DTGVSQNPRHKITKRGQNVTFRCDPISEHNRLYWYRQTLGQGPEFLTYFQNEAQLEKSRLLSDRFSAERPKGSFSTLEIQRTEQGDSAMYLCASSSGTGELFFGEGSRLTVL.

This chain links TRBV5-1 with TRBJ2-3; D gene uncertain. V dropped 4 bases and J dropped 5 bases, with 11 bases sitting between them. CDR1 SGHRS and CDR2 YFSETQ come from the germline V gene. This CDR3 spans 13 amino acids. DNA of the CDR3: TGCGCCAGCAGCACACCTTCCGTAGATACGCAGTATTTT. This translates into CASSTPSVDTQYF.

The chain recombines TRBV5-1 with TRBJ1-5; perhaps TRBD1 as D (6 bases). With 5 bases removed from V and 7 bases from J, the gap between germline ends came to 16 bases. This CDR3 has 14 residues. Per the germline V gene, CDR1 is SGHRS and CDR2 is YFSETQ. Here the CDR3 DNA reads TGCGCCAGCAGAATCGAGGGGGGGAACCAGCCCCAGCATTTT. It translates to CASRIEGGNQPQHF.

The chain links TRBV5-1 to TRBJ2-7, with no clear D. V was trimmed by 3 bases and J by 2 bases, leaving 12 bases between them. This CDR3 region has 14 residues. Germline V gene lookup returns CDR1 SGHRS and CDR2 YFSETQ. The CDR3 region has the DNA TGCGCCAGCAGCTCCAATCACGGTCCCTACGAGCAGTACTTC. Its translation is CASSSNHGPYEQYF.

V is TRBV5-6 and J is TRBJ1-2; D unresolved. The germline CDR1 and CDR2 sequences are SGHDT and YYEEEE. Deletions cut 0 bases from V and 0 bases from J, with 6 bases between. The CDR3 has 14 residues. Here the CDR3 reads CASSLVDTNYGYTF. The CDR3 DNA is TGTGCCAGCAGCTTGGTAGATACTAACTATGGCTACACCTTC.

The J gene is TRBJ1-1, the V gene TRBV18; D perhaps matches TRBD1 (6 bases). Deletions cut 2 bases from V and 1 base from J, with 11 bases between. The CDR3 is 15 amino acids. Germline loops: CDR1 KGHSH, CDR2 LQKENI. The DNA of the CDR3 is TGTGCCAGCTCACCATACACAGGGACGAACACTGAAGCTTTCTTT. Amino acids: CASSPYTGTNTEAFF. Based on the CDR3 plus reference TRBV18 and TRBJ1-1, the full variable domain is NAGVMQNPRHLVRRRGQEARLRCSPMKGHSHVYWYRQLPEEGLKFMVYLQKENIIDESGMPKERFSAEFPKEGPSILRIQQVVRGDSAAYFCASSPYTGTNTEAFFGQGTRLTVV.